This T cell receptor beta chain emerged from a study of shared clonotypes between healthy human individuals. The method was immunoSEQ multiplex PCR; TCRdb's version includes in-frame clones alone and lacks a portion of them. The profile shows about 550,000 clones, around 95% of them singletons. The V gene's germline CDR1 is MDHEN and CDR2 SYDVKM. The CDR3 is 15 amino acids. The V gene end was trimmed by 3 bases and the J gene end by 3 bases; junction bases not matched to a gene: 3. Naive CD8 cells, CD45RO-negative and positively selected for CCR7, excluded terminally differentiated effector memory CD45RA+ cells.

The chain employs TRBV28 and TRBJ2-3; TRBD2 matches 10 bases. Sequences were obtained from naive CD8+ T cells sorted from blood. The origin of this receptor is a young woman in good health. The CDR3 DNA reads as TGTGCCAGCAGTTTTGAGCGGGAGGGGACAGATACGCAGTATTTT. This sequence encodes CASSFEREGTDTQYF.